This T cell receptor (beta chain) was retrieved from a study of T cells expressing NK-cell markers. Broader study findings: Whether expanded NKG2C+ T cell clones were HCMV-specific remained unclear.

With regard to this clonotype: The antigen remains unidentified.

The CDR3 contains 15 residues. cDNA encoding TCR beta was synthesized via 5'RACE template switching incorporating UMIs. TCRdb reanalyzed the 5' RACE reads, giving one entry per CDR3 protein sequence and no DNA. This table lists approximately 420,000 distinct CDR3 sequences. The V call is TRBV12-3 or TRBV12-4, the J call TRBJ2-1; TCRdb proposes TRBD2, but this gene call is untestable without DNA. The sample taken for sequencing was blood T cells: a sorted CD56 or NKG2C T cell subset, CD4+ or CD8+ T cells, or bulk PBMC T cells (not recorded which). The sequence was collected from a woman between 50 and 59 years old in good health. CDR3 sequence reads: CASSPKQGPPNEQFF.